One and the same sample provided the 8 T cell receptor beta chains below, sequenced in a study of Tregs in tolerant kidney transplant recipients. The repertoire was sequenced with immunoSEQ multiplex PCR; TCRdb's copy has only in-frame clones and lacks some. The repertoire includes about 73,000 clones, nearly 98% of them detected once, and roughly 0.59% sits in the top ten. Sequences were derived from CD4+ T cells from blood, sampled before the transplant. Receptors were obtained from a human donor who received a combined kidney and bone marrow transplant.

The genes are TRBV2 and TRBJ2-1; 10 nucleotides align to TRBD2. V lost 4 bases and J lost 3; bases outside the gene matches: 3. The CDR3 sequence is 15 residues long. Germline V gives CDR1 SNHLY, CDR2 FYNNEI. CDR3 nucleotide sequence: TGTGCCAGCAGTGGCGGGACTAGCGTCTACAATGAGCAGTTCTTC. Translation: CASSGGTSVYNEQFF.

V is TRBV5-1 and J is TRBJ2-3; weak D call: TRBD1 (6 bases). With 4 bases removed from V and 5 bases from J, the gap between germline ends came to 14 bases. Germline assignment: CDR1 SGHRS and CDR2 YFSETQ. There are 14 residues in the CDR3. The CDR3 nucleotides read TGCGCCAGCAGCAGTTCAGGGGAGCAAGATACGCAGTATTTT. It specifies CASSSSGEQDTQYF. Based on the CDR3 plus reference TRBV5-1 and TRBJ2-3, the full variable domain is KAGVTQTPRYLIKTRGQQVTLSCSPISGHRSVSWYQQTPGQGLQFLFEYFSETQRNKGNFPGRFSGRQFSNSRSEMNVSTLELGDSALYLCASSSSGEQDTQYFGPGTRLTVL.

The V and J genes are TRBV11-2 and TRBJ1-1; a weak D match, TRBD1 (6 bases). The CDR3 has 12 amino acids. Germline loops: CDR1 SGHAT, CDR2 FQNNGV. Trimming pared 5 bases from V and 10 bases from J, leaving 14 bases between. The CDR3, as DNA: TGTGCCAGCAGCCTCGGACAGCCAGGAGCTTTCTTT. It yields the protein CASSLGQPGAFF.

The chain couples TRBV5-1 to TRBJ2-5; 9 bases are a match to TRBD2. Trimming at V came to 4 bases and at J to 4 bases, leaving 8 bases not matched to a gene. This CDR3 comprises 15 residues. Germline CDR1 reads SGHRS; CDR2 reads YFSETQ. This CDR3 reads CASSTGTSRGETQYF. Written as DNA, the CDR3 is TGCGCCAGCAGCACGGGGACTAGCAGGGGAGAGACCCAGTACTTC. Complete variable domain (other parts from reference TRBV5-1 and TRBJ2-5): KAGVTQTPRYLIKTRGQQVTLSCSPISGHRSVSWYQQTPGQGLQFLFEYFSETQRNKGNFPGRFSGRQFSNSRSEMNVSTLELGDSALYLCASSTGTSRGETQYFGPGTRLLVL.

CDR3 DNA sequence: TGCGCCAGCAGCCAAGAAAGTAGTGCGCCCGGGGAGCTGTTTTTT. Amino acids: CASSQESSAPGELFF. The V and J genes are TRBV4-3 and TRBJ2-2; D ambiguous. Germline V gives CDR1 LGHNA, CDR2 YSLEER. The CDR3 is 15 residues long. The V gene lost 0 bases and the J gene lost 6 bases, with 11 bases spanning the gap.

The chain uses TRBV5-6 and TRBJ2-5; 9 bases map to TRBD2. V was clipped by 3 bases and J by 1 base; unmatched bases: 4. Germline CDR1 SGHDT, CDR2 YYEEEE. The CDR3 loop spans 15 amino acids. CDR3 loop: CASSYSAGGQETQYF. The CDR3 DNA follows: TGTGCCAGCAGCTACTCAGCGGGGGGCCAAGAGACCCAGTACTTC.

V and J are TRBV11-3 and TRBJ2-3; D remains unclear. The germline V and J ends were trimmed by 5 bases and 4 bases, with 10 bases remaining between them. The CDR3 spans 13 residues. The germline CDR1 and CDR2 sequences are SGHNT and YENEEA. The CDR3 is CASSRSAADTQYF. The CDR3 DNA follows: TGTGCCAGCAGCCGGAGTGCGGCAGATACGCAGTATTTT.

The chain uses TRBV30 and TRBJ2-2, with a tentative D call TRBD2 (6 bases). Germline V gene data show CDR1 as GTSNPN and CDR2 as SVGIG (reference sequence). The CDR3 has 12 residues. V was cut by 1 base and J by 10 bases, with 10 bases left in between. CDR3 sequence (DNA): TGTGCCTGGAGTGAACTAGCTGTGGAGCTGTTTTTT. This codes for CAWSELAVELFF.